This TCR beta chain is from a study of T cells in Graves' hyperthyroidism and ophthalmopathy. This clonotype was detected many times. Its antigen is unidentified. Study-wide results and limits: Patients with ophthalmopathy were separated from those with stable hyperthyroidism by a 13 V-J model.

The germline CDR1 and CDR2 sequences are SGHRS and YFSETQ. The ends were cut back, 0 bases at V and 3 bases at J, with 16 bases in the middle. The length of the CDR3 is 16 residues. The TCR beta CDR3 regions underwent amplification using RNA transcripts as the source. The study used the HTBI primer set for a first-round RT-PCR of the TCR CDR3. TCRdb reprocessed the multiplex PCR reads with MiXCR, giving one entry per CDR3 protein. There are a few hundred thousand distinct CDR3 sequences in the sample; 15% to 18% occur only once, and around 6.6% lies in the top ten. Patients were aged 18 to 65, had disease duration under 2 months, and had newly diagnosed hyperthyroidism. The study excluded patients with uncontrolled infection, other autoimmune disease, pregnancy or lactation.

The chain joins TRBV5-1 to TRBJ2-7; either TRBD1 or TRBD2 may fit D (5 bases each). The sample was blood. This TCR derives from a woman in her thirties with Graves' hyperthyroidism. The CDR3, as DNA: TGCGCCAGCAGCTTGGAGGTGCCGGGGACCATCTACGAGCAGTACTTC. It is translated as CASSLEVPGTIYEQYF.